Shown below are 21 T cell receptor beta chains from a single sample sequenced in a study of T-cell reconstitution after alpha-beta-depleted transplantation in children. It was with unique molecular identifiers that the TCRbeta library was prepared. TCRdb re-analysed the PCR reads in MiXCR, keeping a single row per CDR3 protein. The sample includes around 800,000 distinct CDR3 sequences, 16% of them seen just once. Sample: PBMCs, mostly from graft donor cells, taken 360 days after TCRalphabeta/CD19-depleted stem cell transplant. These receptors were taken from a male patient between 5 and 17 years old who had a stem cell transplant for acute lymphoblastic leukemia, so the T cells may come from the graft donor.

This clonotype was detected only a few times. The chain has TRBV9 and TRBJ2-5, with 7 bases that match TRBD1. The junction had 1 base not matched to a gene; V was cut back by 1 base and J by 1 base. This CDR3 region has 14 residues. Germline values: CDR1 SGDLS, CDR2 YYNGEE. The CDR3 loop reads CASSVWDSQETQYF. Here the CDR3 DNA reads TGTGCCAGCAGCGTATGGGACAGCCAAGAGACCCAGTACTTC.

At least ten counts were recorded for this clonotype. V and J are TRBV5-1 and TRBJ1-1; possibly TRBD1 for D (5 bases). The CDR3 runs to 13 residues. The germline CDR1 and CDR2 sequences are SGHRS and YFSETQ. V lost 5 bases to trimming and J lost 1 base, with 9 bases between them. CDR3 protein: CASRGGGNTEAFF. The DNA of the CDR3 is TGCGCCAGCAGGGGTGGGGGGAACACTGAAGCTTTCTTT.

The chain has TRBV20-1 and TRBJ1-4; D unclear. This CDR3 has 11 amino acids. The germline V and J ends were trimmed by 2 bases and 13 bases, with 11 bases remaining between them. Germline assignment: CDR1 DFQATT and CDR2 SNEGSKA (reference sequence). The chain's CDR3 is CSARMGPTLFF. CDR3 sequence (DNA): TGCAGTGCTAGAATGGGTCCGACACTGTTTTTT.

The chain has TRBV12-3 or TRBV12-4 and TRBJ2-7, with D possibly matching TRBD2 (6 bases). Trimming removed 2 bases from V and 2 bases from J, with 13 bases in between. The CDR3 has 15 amino acids. CDR3 nucleotides: TGTGCCAGCAGTTTAACCCTAGCGACAACCTACGAGCAGTACTTC. Its translation is CASSLTLATTYEQYF.

The V and J genes are TRBV12-3 or TRBV12-4 and TRBJ2-1, with 10 bases matching TRBD1. J gave up 0 bases and V 7 bases, and 9 bases lay outside the gene matches. This CDR3 region has 17 residues. The CDR3 region has the DNA TGTGCCAGCATCTTACCCTGGACAGGGGGCTCCTACAATGAGCAGTTCTTC. It codes for CASILPWTGGSYNEQFF.

CDR3 region: CATRTGRTGELFF. The CDR3 region has the DNA TGTGCCACCCGTACAGGCAGGACCGGGGAGCTGTTTTTT. V gene TRBV5-8 combines with J gene TRBJ2-2, with D maybe TRBD1 (5 bases). The germline CDR1 and CDR2 sequences are SGHTS and YDEGEE. Trimming shortened V by 9 bases and J by 5 bases, and 14 bases separated the two germline ends. CDR3 length equals 13 residues.

The chain joins TRBV3-1 to TRBJ2-7; maybe TRBD2 (6 bases). From germline, CDR1 is LGHDT and CDR2 YNNKEL (reference sequence). The CDR3 sequence is 18 residues long. Trimming stripped 2 bases from V and 1 base from J, with 21 bases between. CDR3 region: CASSQLAYSSRGSYEQYF. The CDR3 DNA follows: TGTGCCAGCAGCCAACTAGCGTACTCCTCGAGAGGGTCCTACGAGCAGTACTTC.

This clonotype was observed at least ten times. This sequence joins TRBV5-1 and TRBJ1-2, with D possibly matching TRBD1 (6 bases). Between the trimmed V and J ends, which lost 4 bases and 4 bases, there was a span of 17 bases. The germline gives CDR1 SGHRS, CDR2 YFSETQ. The CDR3 is 15 amino acids. The DNA for the CDR3 is TGCGCCAGCAGCGGAGGACAGATGAGGCTCTATGGCTACACCTTC. The encoded protein is CASSGGQMRLYGYTF.

The chain links TRBV29-1 to TRBJ1-1, with unresolved D. The CDR3 extends over 10 amino acids. Germline values: CDR1 SQVTM, CDR2 ANQGSEA. Trimming took 4 bases from V and 8 from J, leaving 8 bases between them. The CDR3 region is CSVGIEEAFF. In nucleotides, the CDR3 is TGCAGCGTTGGCATTGAAGAAGCTTTCTTT.

The genes are TRBV7-2 and TRBJ1-5, with a tentative D call TRBD1 (6 bases). The V gene lost 3 bases and the J gene lost 3 bases, with 12 bases spanning the gap. The CDR3 totals 15 residues. The germline CDR1 and CDR2 sequences are SGHTA and FQGNSA. The CDR3: CASSFGQQHNQPQHF. In DNA form, the CDR3 reads TGTGCCAGCAGCTTCGGACAGCAGCACAATCAGCCCCAGCATTTT.

The chain combines TRBV27 with TRBJ1-3, with TRBD1 as a possible D gene (5 bases). The CDR3 sequence is 14 residues long. Germline V lookup: CDR1 MNHEY, CDR2 SMNVEV (reference sequence). V gave up 4 bases and J gave up 7 bases, with 14 bases separating them. This CDR3 is CASSSGRGRNTIYF. DNA for the CDR3: TGTGCCAGCAGTTCAGGGCGCGGTCGTAACACCATATATTTT.

The table lists this clonotype with a few counts. The gene calls are TRBV5-1 and TRBJ2-1; TRBD2 agrees at 12 bases. The CDR3 consists of 15 residues. J lost 8 bases, V lost 4 bases, and 7 bases had no gene match. Germline V lookup: CDR1 SGHRS, CDR2 YFSETQ. CDR3 nucleotides: TGCGCCAGCAGCCTCCGACTAGCGGGAGCTGATGAGCAGTTCTTC. Protein sequence: CASSLRLAGADEQFF.

This clonotype was seen only a few times. The chain joins TRBV12-3 or TRBV12-4 to TRBJ2-5, with D possibly matching TRBD2 (6 bases). CDR3 length equals 15 residues. Trimming removed 5 bases at V and 1 base at J, with 14 bases between. The CDR3 DNA reads as TGTGCCAGCAGTCTTGAGCGACTAGTCCAAGAGACCCAGTACTTC. The encoded protein is CASSLERLVQETQYF.

The V call is TRBV4-1, the J call TRBJ2-5; 14 positions agree with TRBD2. The CDR3 spans 17 residues. With V trimmed by 0 bases and J by 3 bases, 3 bases remained unmatched. Germline CDR1 is MGHRA and CDR2 is YSYEKL. The chain's CDR3 is CASSQDMGLAGEETQYF. DNA for the CDR3: TGCGCCAGCAGCCAAGATATGGGACTAGCGGGAGAAGAGACCCAGTACTTC.

The DNA for the CDR3 is TGTGCCACCAGCAGGGCAGGGCAGTCAACTGGAAACACCATATATTTT. Translation gives CATSRAGQSTGNTIYF. The chain links TRBV15 to TRBJ1-3; weak D call: TRBD1 (5 bases). The V end lost 3 bases, the J end lost 2 bases, and 14 bases lay between the germline ends. Per germline, CDR1 LNHNV and CDR2 YYDKDF (reference sequence). This CDR3 comprises 16 residues.

Many counts were recorded for this clonotype. J is TRBJ2-5 and V is TRBV20-1, with TRBD2 matching over 10 bases. The CDR3 extends over 17 amino acids. With V trimmed by 5 bases and J by 5 bases, 17 bases remained unmatched. Per the germline V gene, CDR1 is DFQATT and CDR2 is SNEGSKA (reference sequence). The CDR3 DNA reads as TGCAGTGCTTTCCCTCAAATTAGCGGGAGGTATGGGGAGACCCAGTACTTC. Amino acids: CSAFPQISGRYGETQYF.

V is TRBV20-1 and J is TRBJ1-5; TRBD1 matches at 9 bases. The CDR3 runs to 14 residues. The V gene end was trimmed by 3 bases and the J gene end by 6 bases; junction bases not matched to a gene: 6. Germline V gene sequence: CDR1 DFQATT, CDR2 SNEGSKA (reference sequence). The chain's CDR3 is CSASWTGEVQPQHF. CDR3 DNA: TGCAGTGCTAGTTGGACAGGGGAGGTTCAGCCCCAGCATTTT.

The chain is built from TRBV12-3 or TRBV12-4 and TRBJ2-3, with D tentatively TRBD1 or TRBD2 (5 bases each). The CDR3 has 17 residues. Trimming took off 9 bases at V and 3 bases at J, with 25 bases between the two ends. In nucleotides, the CDR3 is TGTGCCAGTTCCCCCCCAGACTGGGGTGAGGGGACAGATACGCAGTATTTT. Translation gives CASSPPDWGEGTDTQYF.

The chain links TRBV27 to TRBJ2-3, with 9 bases fitting TRBD2. J was trimmed by 6 bases and V by 5 bases; bases with no gene match: 9. This CDR3 has 15 amino acids. The germline V gene has CDR1 MNHEY and CDR2 SMNVEV (reference sequence). CDR3 region: CASSTIAGEADTQYF. The CDR3 DNA reads as TGTGCCAGCAGTACCATAGCGGGAGAGGCGGATACGCAGTATTTT.

This clonotype has more than one count but fewer than ten. The chain joins TRBV20-1 to TRBJ2-7, with D possibly matching TRBD2 (5 bases). Trimming cost V 6 bases and J 5 bases, with 17 bases left between them. Germline V gives CDR1 DFQATT, CDR2 SNEGSKA (reference sequence). The CDR3 sequence is 13 residues long. CDR3 nucleotide sequence: TGCAGTGCGGAGGACCCTGGAGCACACGAGCAGTACTTC. Its translation: CSAEDPGAHEQYF.

This clonotype occurred many times. The CDR3 loop is CSVELILTDTQYF. CDR3 nucleotide sequence: TGCAGCGTCGAGCTTATTCTCACAGATACGCAGTATTTT. The J gene is TRBJ2-3, the V gene TRBV29-1, with D unclear. This CDR3 is 13 amino acids long. Germline V gives CDR1 SQVTM, CDR2 ANQGSEA. Trimming pared 6 bases from V and 2 bases from J, leaving 12 bases between.